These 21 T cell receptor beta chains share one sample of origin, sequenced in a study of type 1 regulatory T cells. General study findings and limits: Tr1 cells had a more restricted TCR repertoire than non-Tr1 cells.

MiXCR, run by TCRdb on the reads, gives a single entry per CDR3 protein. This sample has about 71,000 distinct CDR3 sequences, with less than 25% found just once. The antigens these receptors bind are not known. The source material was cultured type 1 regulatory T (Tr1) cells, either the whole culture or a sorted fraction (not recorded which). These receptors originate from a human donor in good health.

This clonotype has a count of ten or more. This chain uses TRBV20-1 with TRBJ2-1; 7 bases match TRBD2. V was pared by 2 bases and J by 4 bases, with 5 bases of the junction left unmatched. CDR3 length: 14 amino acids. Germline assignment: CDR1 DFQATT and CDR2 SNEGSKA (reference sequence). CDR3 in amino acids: CSARRASGYNEQFF. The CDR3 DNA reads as TGCAGTGCTAGACGCGCTAGCGGTTACAATGAGCAGTTCTTC.

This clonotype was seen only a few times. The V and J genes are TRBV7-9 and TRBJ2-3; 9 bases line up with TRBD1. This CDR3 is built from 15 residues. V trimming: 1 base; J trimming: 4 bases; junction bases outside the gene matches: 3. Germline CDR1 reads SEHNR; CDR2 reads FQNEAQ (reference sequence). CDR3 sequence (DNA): TGTGCCAGCAGCTTAGGGACAGGGGTTTCAGATACGCAGTATTTT. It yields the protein CASSLGTGVSDTQYF. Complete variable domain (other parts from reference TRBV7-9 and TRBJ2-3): DTGVSQNPRHKITKRGQNVTFRCDPISEHNRLYWYRQTLGQGPEFLTYFQNEAQLEKSRLLSDRFSAERPKGSFSTLEIQRTEQGDSAMYLCASSLGTGVSDTQYFGPGTRLTVL.

CDR3 coding DNA: TGTGCCAGCAGGGAAGTGGGGAGCAATCAGCCCCAGCATTTT. Encoded protein: CASREVGSNQPQHF. J is TRBJ1-5 and V is TRBV12-3 or TRBV12-4; D ambiguous. Trimming shortened V by 6 bases and J by 1 base, and 10 bases separated the two germline ends. The length of the CDR3 is 14 residues.

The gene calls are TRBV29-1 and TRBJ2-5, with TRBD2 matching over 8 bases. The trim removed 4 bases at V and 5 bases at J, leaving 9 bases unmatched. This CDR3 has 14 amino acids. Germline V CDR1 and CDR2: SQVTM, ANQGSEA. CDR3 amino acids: CSVVRGGRWETQYF. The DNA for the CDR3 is TGCAGCGTTGTTCGCGGGGGGCGGTGGGAGACCCAGTACTTC.

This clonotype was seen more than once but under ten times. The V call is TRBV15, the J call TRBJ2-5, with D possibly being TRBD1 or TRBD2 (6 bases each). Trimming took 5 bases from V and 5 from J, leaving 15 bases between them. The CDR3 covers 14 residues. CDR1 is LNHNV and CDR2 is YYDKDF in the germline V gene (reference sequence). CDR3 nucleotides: TGTGCCACCAGCGGAGGGGGGCAGGATGAGACCCAGTACTTC. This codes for CATSGGGQDETQYF.

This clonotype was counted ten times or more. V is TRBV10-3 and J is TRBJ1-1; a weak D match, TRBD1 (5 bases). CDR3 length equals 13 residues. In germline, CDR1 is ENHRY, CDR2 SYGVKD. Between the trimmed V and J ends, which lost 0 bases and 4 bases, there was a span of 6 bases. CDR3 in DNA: TGTGCCATCAGTGAGTCGAGGGGCACTGAAGCTTTCTTT. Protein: CAISESRGTEAFF.

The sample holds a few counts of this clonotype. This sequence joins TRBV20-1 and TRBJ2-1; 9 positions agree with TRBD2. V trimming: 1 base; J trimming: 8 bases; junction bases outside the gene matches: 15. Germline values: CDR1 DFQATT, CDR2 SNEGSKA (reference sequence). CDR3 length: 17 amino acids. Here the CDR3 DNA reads TGCAGTGCTAGAGGTCTCCACGGCGGGAGGGAAGTCGATGAGCAGTTCTTC. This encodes CSARGLHGGREVDEQFF.

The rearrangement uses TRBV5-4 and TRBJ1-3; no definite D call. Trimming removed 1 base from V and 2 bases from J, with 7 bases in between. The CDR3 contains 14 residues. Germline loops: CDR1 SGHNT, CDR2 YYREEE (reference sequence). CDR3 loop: CASSLMGTGNTIYF. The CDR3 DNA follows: TGTGCCAGCAGCTTGATGGGGACTGGAAACACCATATATTTT.

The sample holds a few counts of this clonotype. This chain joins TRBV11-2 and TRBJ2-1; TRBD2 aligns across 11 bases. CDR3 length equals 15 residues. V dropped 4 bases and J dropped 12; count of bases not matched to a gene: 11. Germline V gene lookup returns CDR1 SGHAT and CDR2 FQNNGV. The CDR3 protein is CASSSRLAGSHGQFF. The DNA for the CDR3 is TGTGCCAGCAGCTCAAGACTAGCGGGATCCCACGGGCAGTTCTTC.

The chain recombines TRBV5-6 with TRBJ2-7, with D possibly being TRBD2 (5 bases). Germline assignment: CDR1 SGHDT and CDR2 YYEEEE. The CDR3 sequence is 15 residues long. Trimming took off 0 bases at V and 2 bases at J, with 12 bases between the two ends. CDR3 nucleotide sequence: TGTGCCAGCAGCTTGGATCCTCGGGGAGCCTACGAGCAGTACTTC. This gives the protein CASSLDPRGAYEQYF.

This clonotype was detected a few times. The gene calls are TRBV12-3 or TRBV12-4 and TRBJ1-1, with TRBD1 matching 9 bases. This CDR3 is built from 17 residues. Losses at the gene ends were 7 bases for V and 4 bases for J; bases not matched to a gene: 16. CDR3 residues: CASTLRDRVISVTEAFF. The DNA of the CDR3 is TGTGCCAGCACCCTGAGGGACAGGGTCATTTCGGTCACTGAAGCTTTCTTT.

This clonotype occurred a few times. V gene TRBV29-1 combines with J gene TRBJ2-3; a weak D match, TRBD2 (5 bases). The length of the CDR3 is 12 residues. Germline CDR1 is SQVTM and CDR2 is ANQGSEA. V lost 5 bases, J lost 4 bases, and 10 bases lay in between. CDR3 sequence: CSVRGPADTQYF. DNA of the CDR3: TGCAGCGTTCGGGGTCCCGCAGATACGCAGTATTTT.

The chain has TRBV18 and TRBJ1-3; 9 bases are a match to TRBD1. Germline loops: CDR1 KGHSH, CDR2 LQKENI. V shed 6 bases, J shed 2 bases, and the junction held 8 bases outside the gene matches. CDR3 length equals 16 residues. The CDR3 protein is CASSAVQGAPGNTIYF. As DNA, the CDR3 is TGTGCCAGCTCCGCGGTACAGGGGGCTCCTGGAAACACCATATATTTT. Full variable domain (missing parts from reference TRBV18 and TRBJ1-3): NAGVMQNPRHLVRRRGQEARLRCSPMKGHSHVYWYRQLPEEGLKFMVYLQKENIIDESGMPKERFSAEFPKEGPSILRIQQVVRGDSAAYFCASSAVQGAPGNTIYFGEGSWLTVV.

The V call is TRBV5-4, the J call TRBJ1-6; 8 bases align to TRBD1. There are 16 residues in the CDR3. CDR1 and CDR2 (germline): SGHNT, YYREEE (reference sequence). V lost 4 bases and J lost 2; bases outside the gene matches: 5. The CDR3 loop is CASSGQGGPYNSPLHF. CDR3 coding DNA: TGTGCCAGCAGCGGACAGGGAGGTCCCTATAATTCACCCCTCCACTTT.

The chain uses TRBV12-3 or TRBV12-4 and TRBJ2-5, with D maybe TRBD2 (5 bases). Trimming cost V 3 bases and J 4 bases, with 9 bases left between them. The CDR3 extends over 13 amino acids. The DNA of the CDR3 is TGTGCCAGCAGTTTGCGCCGGGGAGAGACCCAGTACTTC. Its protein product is CASSLRRGETQYF.

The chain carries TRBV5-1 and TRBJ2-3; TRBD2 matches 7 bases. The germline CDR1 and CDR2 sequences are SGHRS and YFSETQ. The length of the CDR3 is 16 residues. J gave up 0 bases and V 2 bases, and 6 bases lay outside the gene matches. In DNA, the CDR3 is TGCGCCAGCAGCTTAACAGCGGGATCTAGCACAGATACGCAGTATTTT. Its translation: CASSLTAGSSTDTQYF.

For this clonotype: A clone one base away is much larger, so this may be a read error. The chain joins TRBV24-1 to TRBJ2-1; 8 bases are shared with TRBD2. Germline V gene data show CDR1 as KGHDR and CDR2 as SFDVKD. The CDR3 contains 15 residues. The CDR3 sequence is CAASATGLGYNEQFF. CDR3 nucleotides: TGTGCCGCCAGTGCTACGGGACTAGGATACAATGAGCAGTTCTTC.

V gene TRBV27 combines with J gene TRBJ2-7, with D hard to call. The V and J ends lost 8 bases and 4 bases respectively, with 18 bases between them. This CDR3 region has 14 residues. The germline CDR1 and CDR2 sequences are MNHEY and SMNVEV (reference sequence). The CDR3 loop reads CASAPANLGYEQYF. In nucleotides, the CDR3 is TGTGCCAGCGCCCCGGCCAACCTGGGGTACGAGCAGTACTTC.

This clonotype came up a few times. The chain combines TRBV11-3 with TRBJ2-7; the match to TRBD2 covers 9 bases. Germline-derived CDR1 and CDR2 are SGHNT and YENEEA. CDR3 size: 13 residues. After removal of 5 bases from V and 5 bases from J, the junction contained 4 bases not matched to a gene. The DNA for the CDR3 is TGTGCCAGCAGCCCTAGCGGGATAAACGAGCAGTACTTC. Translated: CASSPSGINEQYF.

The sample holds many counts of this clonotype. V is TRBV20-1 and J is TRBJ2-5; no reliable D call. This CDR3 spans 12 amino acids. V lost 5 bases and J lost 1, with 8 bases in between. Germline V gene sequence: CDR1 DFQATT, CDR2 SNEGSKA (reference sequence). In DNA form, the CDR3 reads TGCAGTGCTTCCACACGCCAAGAGACCCAGTACTTC. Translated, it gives CSASTRQETQYF.

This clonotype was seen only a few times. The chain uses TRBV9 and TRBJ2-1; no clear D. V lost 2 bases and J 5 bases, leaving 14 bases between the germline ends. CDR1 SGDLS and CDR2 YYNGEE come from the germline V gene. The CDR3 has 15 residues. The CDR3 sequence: CASSVRALRDNEQFF. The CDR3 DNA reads TGTGCCAGCAGCGTTAGGGCGTTGAGAGACAATGAGCAGTTCTTC. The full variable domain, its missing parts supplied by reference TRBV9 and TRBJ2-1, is DSGVTQTPKHLITATGQRVTLRCSPRSGDLSVYWYQQSLDQGLQFLIQYYNGEERAKGNILERFSAQQFPDLHSELNLSSLELGDSALYFCASSVRALRDNEQFFGPGTRLTVL.